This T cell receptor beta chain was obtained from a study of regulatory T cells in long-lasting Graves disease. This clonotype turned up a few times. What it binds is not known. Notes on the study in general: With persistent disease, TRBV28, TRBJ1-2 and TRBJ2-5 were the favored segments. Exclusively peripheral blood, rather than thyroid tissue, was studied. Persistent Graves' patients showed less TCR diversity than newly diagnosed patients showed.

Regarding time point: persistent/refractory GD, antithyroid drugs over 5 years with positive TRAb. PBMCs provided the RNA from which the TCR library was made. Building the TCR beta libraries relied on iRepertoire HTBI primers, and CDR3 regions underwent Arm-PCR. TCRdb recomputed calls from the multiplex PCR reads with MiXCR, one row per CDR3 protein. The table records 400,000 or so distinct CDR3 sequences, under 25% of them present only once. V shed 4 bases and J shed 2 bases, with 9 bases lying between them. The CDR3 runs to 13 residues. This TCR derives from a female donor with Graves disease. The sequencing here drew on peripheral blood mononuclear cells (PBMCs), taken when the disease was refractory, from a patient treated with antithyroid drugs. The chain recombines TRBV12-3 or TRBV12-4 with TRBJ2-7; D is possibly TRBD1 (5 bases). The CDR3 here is CASSSKQAYEQYF. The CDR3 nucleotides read TGTGCCAGCAGTTCAAAACAGGCCTACGAGCAGTACTTC.